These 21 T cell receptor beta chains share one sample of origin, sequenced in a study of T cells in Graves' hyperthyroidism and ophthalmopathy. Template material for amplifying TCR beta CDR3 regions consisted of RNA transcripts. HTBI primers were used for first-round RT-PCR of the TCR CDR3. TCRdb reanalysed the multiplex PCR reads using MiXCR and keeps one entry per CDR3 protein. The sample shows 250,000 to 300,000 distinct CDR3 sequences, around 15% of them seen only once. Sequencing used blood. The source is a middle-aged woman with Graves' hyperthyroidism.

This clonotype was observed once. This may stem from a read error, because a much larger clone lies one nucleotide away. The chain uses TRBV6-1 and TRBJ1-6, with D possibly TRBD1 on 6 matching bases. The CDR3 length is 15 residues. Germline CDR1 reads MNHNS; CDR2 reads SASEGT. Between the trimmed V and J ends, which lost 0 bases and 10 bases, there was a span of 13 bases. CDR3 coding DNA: TGTGCCAGCAGTGAAGCACCAGGGGCGGCCTCACCCCTCCACTTT. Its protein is CASSEAPGAASPLHF.

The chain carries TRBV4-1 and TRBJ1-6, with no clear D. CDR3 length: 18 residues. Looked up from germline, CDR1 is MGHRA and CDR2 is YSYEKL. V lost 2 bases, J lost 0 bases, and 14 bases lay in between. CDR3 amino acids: CASSQSAGLSSYNSPLHF. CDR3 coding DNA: TGCGCCAGCAGCCAATCAGCGGGCTTGAGCTCCTATAATTCACCCCTCCACTTT.

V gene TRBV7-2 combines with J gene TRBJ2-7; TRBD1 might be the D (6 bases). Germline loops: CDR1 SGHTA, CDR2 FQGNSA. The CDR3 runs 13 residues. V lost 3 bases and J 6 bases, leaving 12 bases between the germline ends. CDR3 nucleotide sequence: TGTGCCAGCAGCTTGAACAGGGAAGGCGAGCAGTACTTC. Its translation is CASSLNREGEQYF.

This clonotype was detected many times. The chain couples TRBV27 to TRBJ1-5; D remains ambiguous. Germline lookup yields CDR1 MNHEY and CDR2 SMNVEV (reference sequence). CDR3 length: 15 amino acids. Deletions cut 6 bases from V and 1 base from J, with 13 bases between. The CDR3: CASRPRLISNQPQHF. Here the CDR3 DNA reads TGTGCCAGCAGACCCCGTCTTATCAGCAATCAGCCCCAGCATTTT.

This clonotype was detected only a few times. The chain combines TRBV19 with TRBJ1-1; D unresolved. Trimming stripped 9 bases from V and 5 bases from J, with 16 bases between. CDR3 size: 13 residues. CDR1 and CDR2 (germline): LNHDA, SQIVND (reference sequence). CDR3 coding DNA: TGTGCCAGCCGACTGACCCGGAATACTGAAGCTTTCTTT. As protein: CASRLTRNTEAFF.

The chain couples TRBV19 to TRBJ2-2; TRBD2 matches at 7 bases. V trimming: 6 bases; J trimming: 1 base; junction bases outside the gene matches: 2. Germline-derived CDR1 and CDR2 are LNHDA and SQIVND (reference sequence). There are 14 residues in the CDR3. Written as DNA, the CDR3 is TGTGCCAGTAGACAGCGGGGGAACACCGGGGAGCTGTTTTTT. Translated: CASRQRGNTGELFF.

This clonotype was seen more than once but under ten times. CDR3 sequence reads: CSVQYTGELFF. The CDR3 DNA reads as TGCAGCGTTCAATACACCGGGGAGCTGTTTTTT. This rearrangement joins TRBV29-1 to TRBJ2-2; D is unclear. V was pared by 5 bases and J by 3 bases, with 4 bases between. The V gene's germline CDR1 is SQVTM and CDR2 ANQGSEA. This CDR3 has 11 residues.

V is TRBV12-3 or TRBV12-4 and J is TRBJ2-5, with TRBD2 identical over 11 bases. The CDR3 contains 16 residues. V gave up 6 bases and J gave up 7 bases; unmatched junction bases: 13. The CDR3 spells CASRYSGTSGPGTQYF. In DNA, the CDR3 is TGTGCCAGCAGGTACTCCGGGACTAGCGGTCCGGGGACCCAGTACTTC.

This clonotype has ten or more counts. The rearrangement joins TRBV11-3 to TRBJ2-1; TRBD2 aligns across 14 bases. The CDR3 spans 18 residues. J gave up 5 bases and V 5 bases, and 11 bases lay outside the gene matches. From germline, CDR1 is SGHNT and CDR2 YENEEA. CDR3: CASSPLRTSGRIDNEQFF. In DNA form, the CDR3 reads TGTGCCAGCAGCCCGCTCAGGACTAGCGGGAGGATTGACAATGAGCAGTTCTTC.

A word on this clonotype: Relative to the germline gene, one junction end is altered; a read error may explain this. In nucleotides, the CDR3 is TGCGCCTGCAGCCCCTCGGGAGGGATTAGGGAGACCCAGTACTTC. Amino acids: CACSPSGGIRETQYF. The chain uses TRBV5-1 and TRBJ2-5; TRBD2 matches 8 bases. The CDR3 length is 15 residues. Germline V gene lookup returns CDR1 SGHRS and CDR2 YFSETQ.

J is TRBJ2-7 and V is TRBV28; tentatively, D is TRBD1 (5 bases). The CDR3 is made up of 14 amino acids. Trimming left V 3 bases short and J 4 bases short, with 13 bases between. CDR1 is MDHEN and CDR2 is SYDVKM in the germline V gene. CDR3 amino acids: CASSFRAGMYEQYF. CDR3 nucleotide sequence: TGTGCCAGCAGTTTTAGGGCAGGGATGTACGAGCAGTACTTC. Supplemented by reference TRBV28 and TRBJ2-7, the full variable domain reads DVKVTQSSRYLVKRTGEKVFLECVQDMDHENMFWYRQDPGLGLRLIYFSYDVKMKEKGDIPEGYSVSREKKERFSLILESASTNQTSMYLCASSFRAGMYEQYFGPGTRLTVT.

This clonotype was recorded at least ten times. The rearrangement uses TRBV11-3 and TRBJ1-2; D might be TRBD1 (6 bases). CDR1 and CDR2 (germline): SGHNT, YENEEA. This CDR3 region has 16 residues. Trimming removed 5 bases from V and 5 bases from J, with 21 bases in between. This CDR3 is CASSPPNRVDLYGYTF. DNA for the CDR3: TGTGCCAGCAGCCCGCCGAACAGGGTGGATCTATATGGCTACACCTTC.

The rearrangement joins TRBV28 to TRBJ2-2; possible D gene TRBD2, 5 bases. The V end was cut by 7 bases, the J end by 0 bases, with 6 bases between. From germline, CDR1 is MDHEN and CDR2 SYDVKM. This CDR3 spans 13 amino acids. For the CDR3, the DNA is TGTGCCAGCATGAGGGCGAACACCGGGGAGCTGTTTTTT. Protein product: CASMRANTGELFF.

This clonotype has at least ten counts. Here the CDR3 reads CASSSGLAGKTGEQYF. CDR3 coding DNA: TGTGCCAGCAGTTCCGGACTAGCGGGAAAAACGGGCGAGCAGTACTTC. The chain employs TRBV28 and TRBJ2-7; TRBD2 matches at 12 bases. CDR3 length equals 16 residues. The V and J ends lost 4 bases and 6 bases, in that order; junction bases with no gene match: 10. Germline loops: CDR1 MDHEN, CDR2 SYDVKM.

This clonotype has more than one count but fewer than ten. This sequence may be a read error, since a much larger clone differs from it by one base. CDR3 bases: TGTGCCCGGAGCCGGGACAGGGACGGCTACACCTTC. Encoded protein: CARSRDRDGYTF. The rearrangement links TRBV30 to TRBJ1-2; 9 bases agree with TRBD1. Germline CDR1 reads GTSNPN; CDR2 reads SVGIG (reference sequence). CDR3 length: 12 amino acids.

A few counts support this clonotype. This CDR3 is CATSDYREEKETQYF. As DNA, the CDR3 is TGTGCCACCAGTGACTACAGGGAGGAGAAAGAGACCCAGTACTTC. The chain combines TRBV24-1 with TRBJ2-5; the D gene could be TRBD1 or TRBD2 (6 bases each). Germline values: CDR1 KGHDR, CDR2 SFDVKD. V was trimmed by 4 bases and J by 3 bases, leaving 14 bases between them. CDR3 length equals 15 residues.

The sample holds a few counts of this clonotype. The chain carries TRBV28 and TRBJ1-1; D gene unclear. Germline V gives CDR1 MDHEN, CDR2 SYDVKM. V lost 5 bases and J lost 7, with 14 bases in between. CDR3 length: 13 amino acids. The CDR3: CASSERVEDEAFF. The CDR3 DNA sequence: TGTGCCAGCAGTGAGAGGGTTGAAGATGAAGCTTTCTTT.

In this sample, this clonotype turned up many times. The CDR3 coding sequence is TGTGCCAGCAGTTATCCGGGACACCTTTCGGGTGGCTACACCTTC. It encodes CASSYPGHLSGGYTF. J is TRBJ1-2 and V is TRBV7-9, with D tentatively TRBD1 (6 bases). V lost 6 bases, J lost 7 bases, and 21 bases lay in between. The CDR3 runs to 15 residues. Germline CDR1 SEHNR, CDR2 FQNEAQ (reference sequence).

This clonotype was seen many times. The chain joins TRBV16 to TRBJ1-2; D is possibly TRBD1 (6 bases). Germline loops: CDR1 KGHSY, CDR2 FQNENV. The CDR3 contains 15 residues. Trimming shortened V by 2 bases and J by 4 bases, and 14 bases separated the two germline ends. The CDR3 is CASSQRGTGSYGYTF. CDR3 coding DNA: TGTGCCAGCAGCCAAAGGGGAACAGGGTCCTATGGCTACACCTTC.

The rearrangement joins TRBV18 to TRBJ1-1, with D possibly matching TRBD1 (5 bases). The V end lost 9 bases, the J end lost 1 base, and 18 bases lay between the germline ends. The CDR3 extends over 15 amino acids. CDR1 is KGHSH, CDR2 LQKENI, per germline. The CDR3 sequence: CASNHQRGGNTEAFF. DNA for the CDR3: TGTGCCAGTAATCACCAACGGGGGGGGAACACTGAAGCTTTCTTT.

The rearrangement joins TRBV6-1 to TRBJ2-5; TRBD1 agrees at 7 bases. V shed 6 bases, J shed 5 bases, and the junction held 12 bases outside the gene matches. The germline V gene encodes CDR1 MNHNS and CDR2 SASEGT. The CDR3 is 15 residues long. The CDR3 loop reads CASRNLEGAIETQYF. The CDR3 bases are TGTGCCAGCAGGAACCTAGAGGGGGCTATCGAGACCCAGTACTTC.